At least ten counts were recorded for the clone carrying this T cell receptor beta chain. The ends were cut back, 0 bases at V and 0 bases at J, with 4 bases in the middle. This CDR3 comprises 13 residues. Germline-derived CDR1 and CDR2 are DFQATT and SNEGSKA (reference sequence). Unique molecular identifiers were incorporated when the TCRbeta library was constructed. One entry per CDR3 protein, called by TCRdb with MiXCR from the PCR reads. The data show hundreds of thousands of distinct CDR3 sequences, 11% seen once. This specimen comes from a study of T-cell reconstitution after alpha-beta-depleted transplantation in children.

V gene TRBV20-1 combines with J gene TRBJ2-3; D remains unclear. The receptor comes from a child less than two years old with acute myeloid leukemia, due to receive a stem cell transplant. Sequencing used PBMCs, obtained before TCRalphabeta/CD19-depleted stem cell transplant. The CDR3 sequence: CSARDFSTDTQYF. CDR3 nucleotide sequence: TGCAGTGCTAGAGATTTTAGCACAGATACGCAGTATTTT.